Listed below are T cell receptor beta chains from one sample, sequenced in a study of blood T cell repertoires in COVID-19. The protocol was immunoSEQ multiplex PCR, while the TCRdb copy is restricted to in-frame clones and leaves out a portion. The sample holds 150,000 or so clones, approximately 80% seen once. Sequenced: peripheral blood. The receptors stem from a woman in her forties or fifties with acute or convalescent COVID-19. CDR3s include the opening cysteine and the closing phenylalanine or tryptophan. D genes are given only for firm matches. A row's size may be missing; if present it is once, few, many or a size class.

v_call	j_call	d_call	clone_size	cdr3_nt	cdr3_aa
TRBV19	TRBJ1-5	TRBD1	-	TGTGCCAGTACCCCAACAGGGGTCGAAAACCAGCCCCAGCATTTT	CASTPTGVENQPQHF
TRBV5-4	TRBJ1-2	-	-	TGTGCCAGCAGCTTGATAACAGAAACTAACTATGGCTACACCTTC	CASSLITETNYGYTF
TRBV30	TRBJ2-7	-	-	TGTGCCTGGAGTTGGATAGGGGGATCCTACGAGCAGTACTTC	CAWSWIGGSYEQYF
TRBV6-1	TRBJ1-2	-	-	TGTGCCAGCAGTGAACTGGGGGGAGCTAACTATGGCTACACCTTC	CASSELGGANYGYTF
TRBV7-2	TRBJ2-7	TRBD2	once	TGTGCCAGCAGCTTAGCGTCCTTCAGGACTAGCGGGAACTACGAGCAGTACTTC	CASSLASFRTSGNYEQYF
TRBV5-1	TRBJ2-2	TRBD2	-	TGCGCCAGCAGCTTGGCCCCAGCGGGAGGATCCGGGGAGCTGTTTTTT	CASSLAPAGGSGELFF
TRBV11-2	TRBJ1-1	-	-	TGTGCCAGCAGCTTACTAGCGTTGAACACTGAAGCTTTCTTT	CASSLLALNTEAFF
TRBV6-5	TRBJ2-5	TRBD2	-	TGTGCCAGCAGCCCCGGGGGGGCTAGCGATGAGACCCAGTACTTC	CASSPGGASDETQYF
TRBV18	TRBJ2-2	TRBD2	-	TGTGCCAGCTCACCGGGACTAGCGGGAGTTGTCGGGGAGCTGTTTTTT	CASSPGLAGVVGELFF
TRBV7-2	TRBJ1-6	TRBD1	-	TGTGCCAGCAGCTTAGGGTTGGGACAGGGTAATTCACCCCTCCACTTT	CASSLGLGQGNSPLHF
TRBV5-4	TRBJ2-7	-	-	TGTGCCAGCAGCAGCCTCTACGAGCAGTACTTC	CASSSLYEQYF
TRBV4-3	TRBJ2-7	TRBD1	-	TGCGCCAGCAGCCAGGGGACAGGGTACTCCTACGAGCAGTACTTC	CASSQGTGYSYEQYF
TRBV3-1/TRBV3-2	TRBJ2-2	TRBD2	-	TGTGCCAGCAGCCATACGGGTCCTAGCGGGCCTAACACCGGGGAGCTGTTTTTT	CASSHTGPSGPNTGELFF